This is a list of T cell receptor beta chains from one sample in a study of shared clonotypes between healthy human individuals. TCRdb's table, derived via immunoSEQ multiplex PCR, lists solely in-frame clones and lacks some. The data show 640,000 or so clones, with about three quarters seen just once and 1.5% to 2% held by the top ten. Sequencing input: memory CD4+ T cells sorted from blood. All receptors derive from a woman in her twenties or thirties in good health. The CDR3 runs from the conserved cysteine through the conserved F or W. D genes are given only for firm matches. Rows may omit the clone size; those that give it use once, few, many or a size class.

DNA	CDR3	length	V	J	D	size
TGTGCCAGCAGAACCTCGGGCAATCAGCCCCAGCATTTT	CASRTSGNQPQHF	13	TRBV28	TRBJ1-5	NA	NA
TGTGCCAGCAGTTACTCGGGCCTGGACATTGCCTACGAGCAGTACTTC	CASSYSGLDIAYEQYF	16	TRBV6-5	TRBJ2-7	NA	NA
TGTGCCAGCAGCTTGGGCGGGGCTATAGCCAAAAACATTCAGTACTTC	CASSLGGAIAKNIQYF	16	TRBV11-3	TRBJ2-4	NA	NA
TGTGCCAGCTCACCACCGGGACAGGGGCCCTATGGCTACACCTTC	CASSPPGQGPYGYTF	15	TRBV18	TRBJ1-2	TRBD1	NA
TGTGCCAGCAGCCCAGCGGAGTATAGCAATCAGCCCCAGCATTTT	CASSPAEYSNQPQHF	15	TRBV7-6	TRBJ1-5	NA	NA
TGTGCCTTTCAACCCCCGAGAGGTCGGCAGTACTTC	CAFQPPRGRQYF	12	TRBV30	TRBJ2-7	NA	NA
TGCGCCAGCAGGCCCGGTGAGACTGCCTCCTACGAGCAGTACTTC	CASRPGETASYEQYF	15	TRBV5-1	TRBJ2-7	NA	NA
TGTGCCATCAGTCGCATTCTGGACAGATCTAGCACAGATACGCAGTATTTT	CAISRILDRSSTDTQYF	17	TRBV10-3	TRBJ2-3	NA	NA
TGTGCCAGCTCACCATTTGGCACCAAGGACACTGAAGCTTTCTTT	CASSPFGTKDTEAFF	15	TRBV18	TRBJ1-1	NA	few
TGCAGCGGGAGGCAAGGCGTCCAAGGCACTGAAGCTTTCTTT	CSGRQGVQGTEAFF	14	TRBV29-1	TRBJ1-1	NA	NA
TGTGCCAGCTCACAACAGGGTCCTGAAGCTTTCTTT	CASSQQGPEAFF	12	TRBV18	TRBJ1-1	NA	NA
TGTGCCAGCAGCCGAGGCGGGGTAGGGACTGAAGCTTTCTTT	CASSRGGVGTEAFF	14	TRBV7-8	TRBJ1-1	NA	many
TGTGCCAGCAGCTTGGACAGGGGGCGATACAATGAGCAGTTCTTC	CASSLDRGRYNEQFF	15	TRBV5-4	TRBJ2-1	TRBD1	NA
TGCAGCGGCGGACTACCCCTCACCGGGGAGCTGTTTTTT	CSGGLPLTGELFF	13	TRBV29-1	TRBJ2-2	NA	NA
TGTGCCAGCAGCTCCGGTCAGACAGATACGCAGTATTTT	CASSSGQTDTQYF	13	TRBV7-6	TRBJ2-3	NA	NA
TGTGCCAGCAGCCAAACCGACAGGGACACTGAAGCTTTCTTT	CASSQTDRDTEAFF	14	TRBV7-8	TRBJ1-1	TRBD1	NA
TGTGCCAGCGGAAAGGGGACAGGGAACTACGAGCAGTACTTC	CASGKGTGNYEQYF	14	TRBV7-8	TRBJ2-7	TRBD1	few
TGTGCCAGCAGTCCGACAGGGAACACCGGGGAGCTGTTTTTT	CASSPTGNTGELFF	14	TRBV6-1	TRBJ2-2	NA	NA
TGTGCCAGCAGTAGGACTATAATCAATGAGCAGTTCTTC	CASSRTIINEQFF	13	TRBV27	TRBJ2-1	NA	NA
TGTGCCACCAGCTATTGGAACAGTGACATTCAGTACTTC	CATSYWNSDIQYF	13	TRBV15	TRBJ2-4	NA	NA
TGTGCCAGCAGGACCGGGACTGGGGGCTCCTACGAGCAGTACTTC	CASRTGTGGSYEQYF	15	TRBV28	TRBJ2-7	NA	NA
TGTGCCAGCAGTTCCCGACGAGCGGGAGACTACAATGAGCAGTTCTTC	CASSSRRAGDYNEQFF	16	TRBV6-5	TRBJ2-1	TRBD2	NA
TGTGCCAGCATCGAGGGGGGCATGGAGACCCAGTACTTC	CASIEGGMETQYF	13	TRBV28	TRBJ2-5	NA	NA
TGTGCCAGCAGCGATACTGAGAGCTCCTACAATGAGCAGTTCTTC	CASSDTESSYNEQFF	15	TRBV6-5	TRBJ2-1	NA	NA
TGTGCCAGCAGCTTGACGTTTAAGCGGGAGATAAGAGAGACCCAGTACTTC	CASSLTFKREIRETQYF	17	TRBV5-6	TRBJ2-5	TRBD2	NA
TGTGCCAGCAGGCGTGGGACCACCACCTACGAGCAGTACTTC	CASRRGTTTYEQYF	14	TRBV27	TRBJ2-7	NA	few
TGTGCCAGCAGGGGGCAGAATGAAAAACTGTTTTTT	CASRGQNEKLFF	12	TRBV28	TRBJ1-4	NA	NA
TGTGCCACCAGCAGAGAATCAGGCACCGGGGAGCTGTTTTTT	CATSRESGTGELFF	14	TRBV15	TRBJ2-2	NA	NA
TGTGCCAGTAGTATCGGGGAGGCATTCAGATACGAGCAGTACTTC	CASSIGEAFRYEQYF	15	TRBV19	TRBJ2-7	NA	NA
TGCAGCGCAGCCACGAGGGGGGGACCCTACGAGCAGTACTTC	CSAATRGGPYEQYF	14	TRBV29-1	TRBJ2-7	NA	few
TGCGCCAGCAGCTTTGAGCGGCTAACCTACGAGCAGTACTTC	CASSFERLTYEQYF	14	TRBV5-1	TRBJ2-7	NA	NA
TGTGCCAGCTCCCAACAAAGCACAGATACGCAGTATTTT	CASSQQSTDTQYF	13	TRBV18	TRBJ2-3	NA	NA
TGCGCCAGCAGCTTGCCTACGGGAGCAGATACGCAGTATTTT	CASSLPTGADTQYF	14	TRBV5-1	TRBJ2-3	NA	NA
TGCAGCGTTGGGTCGGGCTCGGGGGGCGCTTTCTTT	CSVGSGSGGAFF	12	TRBV29-1	TRBJ1-1	NA	NA
TGTGCCAGCAGCTTTTCGCTAGCGGGAGCAGTGCAGTACTTC	CASSFSLAGAVQYF	14	TRBV7-9	TRBJ2-7	TRBD2	NA
TGTGCTAGTGCCCCAGGGACGAACACTGAAGCTTTCTTT	CASAPGTNTEAFF	13	TRBV12-5	TRBJ1-1	NA	NA
TGTGCCAGCAGCCAAGATGTGGGGACTGGTTCTAATGAGCAGTTCTTC	CASSQDVGTGSNEQFF	16	TRBV4-2	TRBJ2-1	NA	NA
TGCGCCAGCAGCAGGGTCTCCGGGCCTGAGGAGACCCAGTACTTC	CASSRVSGPEETQYF	15	TRBV5-1	TRBJ2-5	NA	NA
TGTGCCAGCAGTATTGGACTCGACTCCTACGAGCAGTACTTC	CASSIGLDSYEQYF	14	TRBV28	TRBJ2-7	NA	NA
TGTGCCAGCAGCTTACGGAGGACTAATGAAAAACTGTTTTTT	CASSLRRTNEKLFF	14	TRBV7-2	TRBJ1-4	NA	few
TGTGCCAGCAGTTTATTTGGCGCAACTAATGAAAAACTGTTTTTT	CASSLFGATNEKLFF	15	TRBV27	TRBJ1-4	NA	NA
TGTGCCAGCAGTGAATGGCTAGCGGGAGCAAGCACAGATACGCAGTATTTT	CASSEWLAGASTDTQYF	17	TRBV6-1	TRBJ2-3	TRBD2	few
TGTGCCAGCAGGTCGACAGAGACCGGGGAGCTGTTTTTT	CASRSTETGELFF	13	TRBV28	TRBJ2-2	NA	NA
TGTGCCAGCAGTGAACTAGCGGGACCCGGCACAGATACGCAGTATTTT	CASSELAGPGTDTQYF	16	TRBV2	TRBJ2-3	TRBD2	NA
TGTGCCAGCGGGACAGGGGACGAAAAACTGTTTTTT	CASGTGDEKLFF	12	TRBV28	TRBJ1-4	TRBD1	NA